One T cell receptor (beta chain) is described in this entry. The antigen remains unidentified. Constant-segment-primed 5'RACE gave TCR alpha and TCR beta cDNA libraries with sample barcodes and UMIs. Each CDR3 protein is one row after TCRdb ran MiXCR on the 5' RACE reads. This sample has about 150,000 distinct CDR3 sequences, with 19% found just once. The CDR3 extends over 15 amino acids. The germline V and J ends were trimmed by 0 bases and 5 bases, with 14 bases remaining between them. Per germline, CDR1 SGHKS and CDR2 YYEKEE (reference sequence). This specimen belongs to a study of T-cell memory formation after mild COVID-19. Broader study findings: Researchers report contracting CD4+ clones mostly in CM and EM, with CD8+ clones in EMRA. A balance of CD4 and CD8 characterized clones contracting day 15 to 85, whereas later expanders leaned CD4+. Detection of some responders pre-infection suggested pre-existing cross-reactive memory T cells participated.

The V call is TRBV5-5, the J call TRBJ1-2, with TRBD1 as a possible D gene (5 bases). Sequencing was carried out using PBMCs or a T cell subset sorted from them (not recorded which). This TCR was sampled from an adult woman who had mild COVID-19 (a few samples of this study predate the infection). Cell type and time point are not known. DNA for the CDR3: TGTGCCAGCAGCTTGGTTCAGGGCGCTGGGTATGGCTACACCTTC. Translated, it gives CASSLVQGAGYGYTF.